Listed below are T cell receptor beta chains from one sample, sequenced in a study of T cell responses to AZD1222 COVID-19 vaccine. Using immunoSEQ multiplex PCR, the repertoire was profiled, and TCRdb retains in-frame clones only, with some absent. The sample yields under 200,000 clones, around 90% seen once. The sample was peripheral blood, taken 28 days after the second dose of the MenACWY control vaccine. The receptors shown here come from an adult who received the MenACWY meningococcal vaccine as a control. CDR3s include the opening cysteine and the closing phenylalanine or tryptophan. A D gene is named only where the DNA matches it firmly.

D gene	V gene	J gene	CDR3 length	CDR3 DNA	CDR3 protein
TRBD2	TRBV6-5	TRBJ2-5	15	TGTGCCAGCAGTTTGGGACTAGCGGGCTTTGAGACCCAGTACTTC	CASSLGLAGFETQYF
NA	TRBV19	TRBJ1-1	14	TGTGCCACGGGGAGTATACAAATGAACACTGAAGCTTTCTTT	CATGSIQMNTEAFF
NA	TRBV30	TRBJ2-2	14	TGTGCCTGGAGTCGGGGCGCGAACACCGGGGAGCTGTTTTTT	CAWSRGANTGELFF
NA	TRBV29-1	TRBJ1-5	14	TGCAGCGTTGTAGGGGGGGACAGCAATCAGCCCCAGCATTTT	CSVVGGDSNQPQHF
TRBD1	TRBV19	TRBJ1-5	16	TGTGCCAGTAGTACCGTAGACAGGGTAAAGGGTCAGCCCCAGCATTTT	CASSTVDRVKGQPQHF
NA	TRBV27	TRBJ1-4	15	TGTGCCAGCAGTTCAACAGGGCTGGGTAATGAAAAACTGTTTTTT	CASSSTGLGNEKLFF
NA	TRBV6-2/TRBV6-3	TRBJ2-7	15	TGTGCCAGCAGTTCAGTAGTAGCGTCTCGCTACGAGCAGTACTTC	CASSSVVASRYEQYF
NA	TRBV28	TRBJ2-3	14	TGTGCCAGCAGTGTAGGGGGTCGGACAGATACGCAGTATTTT	CASSVGGRTDTQYF
NA	TRBV11-3	TRBJ1-5	13	TGTGCCAGCAGCTCCGGACACCTCTTGCCCCAGCATTTT	CASSSGHLLPQHF
NA	TRBV5-1	TRBJ1-2	15	TGCGCCAGCAGCTTGGCCGGGAGGCTATCTGGGGGCTACACCTTC	CASSLAGRLSGGYTF
NA	TRBV20-1	TRBJ1-6	15	TGCAGTGCTAGTAAGGATGGAAGAGATAATTCACCCCTCCACTTT	CSASKDGRDNSPLHF
NA	TRBV7-9	TRBJ2-1	15	TGTGCCAGCAGCTTACAGGGTTTCTCCTACAATGAGCAGTTCTTC	CASSLQGFSYNEQFF